The 29 T cell receptor beta chains below come from one sample, sequenced in a study of regulatory T cells in long-lasting Graves disease. As to time point: newly diagnosed GD, antithyroid drugs for less than 3 months. PBMC-derived RNA was used for the TCR library. Sequencing libraries for TCR beta were prepared with iRepertoire HTBI primers and Arm-PCR of CDR3 regions. TCRdb re-called the multiplex PCR reads with MiXCR, one entry per CDR3 protein. The sample carries roughly 510,000 distinct CDR3 sequences, about 16% recorded once. These same data were also listed under a study on T cells in Graves' hyperthyroidism and ophthalmopathy.

The sequences come from peripheral blood mononuclear cells (PBMCs), collected at new diagnosis, from a patient treated with antithyroid drugs. All receptors derive from a man aged 18 to 30 with Graves disease.

This clonotype has at least ten counts. The chain is built from TRBV28 and TRBJ2-1, with D perhaps TRBD1 (6 bases). The CDR3 extends over 18 amino acids. V was pared by 5 bases and J by 4 bases, with 24 bases between. CDR1 MDHEN and CDR2 SYDVKM come from the germline V gene. CDR3 coding DNA: TGTGCCAGCAGTCTAACCGCCGGGACACGACCACCTTACAATGAGCAGTTCTTC. Translated, it gives CASSLTAGTRPPYNEQFF. The entire variable domain, with the rest obtained from reference TRBV28 and TRBJ2-1, is as follows: DVKVTQSSRYLVKRTGEKVFLECVQDMDHENMFWYRQDPGLGLRLIYFSYDVKMKEKGDIPEGYSVSREKKERFSLILESASTNQTSMYLCASSLTAGTRPPYNEQFFGPGTRLTVL.

This sequence joins TRBV4-2 and TRBJ2-6, with TRBD1 identical over 9 bases. The CDR3 is 16 amino acids. The V and J ends lost 5 bases and 2 bases, in that order; junction bases with no gene match: 4. CDR1 is LGHNA and CDR2 is YNFKEQ in the germline V gene. CDR3 amino acids: CASSTRQGAGANVLTF. The CDR3 coding sequence is TGTGCCAGCAGCACCCGACAGGGGGCTGGGGCCAACGTCCTGACTTTC.

This clonotype was counted ten times or more. The genes are TRBV15 and TRBJ2-7, with D possibly matching TRBD1 (6 bases). V was pared by 1 base and J by 3 bases, with 16 bases between. Germline assignment: CDR1 LNHNV and CDR2 YYDKDF (reference sequence). The length of the CDR3 is 16 residues. The CDR3 DNA is TGTGCCACCAGCAGAGTCAACAGGGCCGATCTCTACGAGCAGTACTTC. Amino acids: CATSRVNRADLYEQYF.

This clonotype has at least ten counts. This chain uses TRBV20-1 with TRBJ1-1, with a possible D match to TRBD1 (6 bases). Between the trimmed V and J ends, which lost 5 bases and 0 bases, there was a span of 13 bases. In germline, CDR1 is DFQATT, CDR2 SNEGSKA (reference sequence). This CDR3 comprises 14 residues. The chain's CDR3 is CSADQGIMNTEAFF. Here the CDR3 DNA reads TGCAGTGCTGATCAGGGGATTATGAACACTGAAGCTTTCTTT.

A few counts support this clonotype. The V gene is TRBV11-2, the J gene TRBJ2-2, with 7 positions matching TRBD1. V lost 5 bases and J lost 6; bases outside the gene matches: 12. CDR3 length: 16 residues. Germline loops: CDR1 SGHAT, CDR2 FQNNGV. The CDR3 DNA reads TGTGCCAGCAGCCGGATCGGGACAGTTGGATCCGGGGAGCTGTTTTTT. Translating it yields CASSRIGTVGSGELFF.

A few counts support this clonotype. The chain recombines TRBV6-1 with TRBJ1-5; unclear D gene. V dropped 6 bases and J dropped 7 bases, with 16 bases sitting between them. Germline V gene sequence: CDR1 MNHNS, CDR2 SASEGT. This CDR3 comprises 14 residues. The CDR3 region has the DNA TGTGCCAGCAGCCCATTCGACACGGACCAGCCCCAGCATTTT. Amino acid sequence: CASSPFDTDQPQHF.

This clonotype occurred a few times. V is TRBV5-1 and J is TRBJ2-4; TRBD1 agrees at 9 bases. Unmatched junction bases numbered 5, after V lost 0 bases and J lost 7 bases. The CDR3 runs to 15 residues. Germline V gene data show CDR1 as SGHRS and CDR2 as YFSETQ. For the CDR3, the DNA is TGCGCCAGCAGCTTGGTGGGGACAGGGAATAACATTCAGTACTTC. Residues: CASSLVGTGNNIQYF.

This clonotype has only a few counts. This CDR3 reads CASSRTGTGDNEQFF. As DNA, the CDR3 is TGTGCCAGCAGCAGGACCGGGACAGGAGACAATGAGCAGTTCTTC. V gene TRBV27 combines with J gene TRBJ2-1; 8 bases are shared with TRBD1. The CDR3 is made up of 15 amino acids. Germline loops: CDR1 MNHEY, CDR2 SMNVEV (reference sequence). V lost 6 bases, J lost 5 bases, and 9 bases stayed unmatched.

This clonotype appeared many times. The rearrangement links TRBV6-2 or TRBV6-3 to TRBJ2-3, with D uncertain. The V and J ends lost 0 bases and 6 bases respectively, with 10 bases between them. This CDR3 has 14 amino acids. Looked up from germline, CDR1 is MNHEY and CDR2 is SVGEGT. As DNA, the CDR3 is TGTGCCAGCAGTTACTCGACACGTGAGGATACGCAGTATTTT. It codes for CASSYSTREDTQYF.

Many counts were recorded for this clonotype. The chain recombines TRBV27 with TRBJ2-7, with TRBD2 identical over 8 bases. The CDR3 has 15 residues. Germline V gives CDR1 MNHEY, CDR2 SMNVEV (reference sequence). After removal of 3 bases from V and 0 bases from J, the junction contained 4 bases not matched to a gene. The CDR3 bases are TGTGCCAGCAGTTTGGAAACTAGCGGCTCCTACGAGCAGTACTTC. Protein sequence: CASSLETSGSYEQYF.

The chain is built from TRBV7-9 and TRBJ1-3, with D unclear. This CDR3 spans 14 amino acids. Trimming removed 2 bases from V and 0 bases from J, with 5 bases in between. CDR1 and CDR2 (germline): SEHNR, FQNEAQ (reference sequence). The CDR3 sequence is CASSLKGSGNTIYF. In DNA, the CDR3 is TGTGCCAGCAGCTTAAAAGGCTCTGGAAACACCATATATTTT.

Here the CDR3 DNA reads TGTGCCTGGAGTGGGGCGAGGACAGGTGGCTACACCTTC. It translates to CAWSGARTGGYTF. The chain recombines TRBV30 with TRBJ1-2, with 7 positions matching TRBD1. Unmatched junction bases numbered 6, after V lost 1 base and J lost 7 bases. The germline V gene encodes CDR1 GTSNPN and CDR2 SVGIG (reference sequence). This CDR3 has 13 residues.

This clonotype showed up many times. The chain has TRBV7-9 and TRBJ1-5; D remains unclear. Germline V CDR1 and CDR2: SEHNR, FQNEAQ (reference sequence). The CDR3 is 14 amino acids. V was pared by 3 bases and J by 5 bases, with 11 bases between. The CDR3 DNA follows: TGTGCCAGCAGCTTGGGTGGACCTTATCAGCCCCAGCATTTT. Encoded protein: CASSLGGPYQPQHF.

This clonotype was counted at least ten times. The chain joins TRBV3-1 to TRBJ1-1; D is undetermined. V was clipped by 1 base and J by 2 bases, with 8 bases between them. The CDR3 has 14 residues. The germline CDR1 and CDR2 sequences are LGHDT and YNNKEL (reference sequence). CDR3 in amino acids: CASSQVSRNTEAFF. The DNA of the CDR3 is TGTGCCAGCAGCCAAGTCTCTAGAAACACTGAAGCTTTCTTT.

This clonotype was observed a few times. The CDR3 DNA sequence: TGCGCCAGCAGCCGCCGGGACTTAGCCGCCTACGAGCAGTACTTC. The encoded protein is CASSRRDLAAYEQYF. This chain connects TRBV4-1 to TRBJ2-7, with D possibly being TRBD2 (6 bases). The CDR3 runs to 15 residues. CDR1 MGHRA and CDR2 YSYEKL come from the germline V gene. With 4 bases removed from V and 2 bases from J, the gap between germline ends came to 15 bases.

In its sample, this clonotype was seen once. This chain links TRBV2 with TRBJ2-5, with D possibly TRBD1 on 5 matching bases. Per germline, CDR1 SNHLY and CDR2 FYNNEI. V gave up 8 bases and J gave up 2 bases, with 9 bases separating them. The CDR3 runs to 12 residues. The CDR3, as DNA: TGTGCCAGCGGGGCCAGACAAGAGACCCAGTACTTC. Amino acids: CASGARQETQYF.

The chain recombines TRBV2 with TRBJ2-5; the match to TRBD2 covers 9 bases. Germline CDR1 SNHLY, CDR2 FYNNEI. The CDR3 has 16 amino acids. The V gene end was trimmed by 5 bases and the J gene end by 5 bases; junction bases not matched to a gene: 12. CDR3 protein: CASSPGAGGPLETQYF. DNA of the CDR3: TGTGCCAGCAGTCCGGGGGCGGGAGGGCCTCTTGAGACCCAGTACTTC.

CDR3 residues: CASSITLAGGAYEQYF. Here the CDR3 DNA reads TGTGCCAGTAGTATAACTCTGGCAGGGGGCGCCTACGAGCAGTACTTC. V is TRBV19 and J is TRBJ2-7; 8 positions agree with TRBD1. This CDR3 region has 16 residues. V gave up 2 bases and J gave up 2 bases; unmatched junction bases: 8. CDR1 and CDR2 (germline): LNHDA, SQIVND (reference sequence).

This clonotype was seen ten or more times. The chain recombines TRBV5-1 with TRBJ1-1; D may be TRBD1 (5 bases). V lost 4 bases and J 0 bases, leaving 13 bases between the germline ends. The CDR3 runs to 15 residues. Germline values: CDR1 SGHRS, CDR2 YFSETQ. The DNA for the CDR3 is TGCGCCAGCAGCCCGGGGTGGGGGATGAACACTGAAGCTTTCTTT. It translates to CASSPGWGMNTEAFF.

This clonotype was counted ten times or more. The chain joins TRBV20-1 to TRBJ2-3, with D tentatively TRBD2 (6 bases). Trimming took 8 bases from V and 4 from J, leaving 13 bases between them. Germline CDR1 reads DFQATT; CDR2 reads SNEGSKA (reference sequence). This CDR3 is built from 12 residues. CDR3: CSLRRASDTQYF. CDR3 bases: TGCAGTCTACGGAGGGCGTCAGATACGCAGTATTTT.

This clonotype has more than one count but fewer than ten. The chain joins TRBV4-1 to TRBJ2-1; the D is unclear. Trimming left V 0 bases short and J 6 bases short, with 3 bases between. The CDR3 sequence is 12 residues long. The V gene's germline CDR1 is MGHRA and CDR2 YSYEKL. The CDR3 region is CASSQDRNEQFF. DNA of the CDR3: TGCGCCAGCAGCCAAGATCGCAATGAGCAGTTCTTC.

The sample holds a few counts of this clonotype. The V and J genes are TRBV6-9 and TRBJ1-1, with 9 bases lining up with TRBD1. V shed 4 bases and J 4 bases; nucleotides not matched to a gene: 7. Germline-derived CDR1 and CDR2 are MNHGY and SVAAGI. The CDR3 spans 15 residues. The CDR3 spells CASSLEQGAFTEAFF. The CDR3 coding sequence is TGTGCCAGCAGTTTAGAACAGGGGGCGTTCACTGAAGCTTTCTTT.

Ten or more counts support this clonotype. The chain joins TRBV11-1 to TRBJ2-1; 7 bases fit TRBD1. Trimming at V came to 2 bases and at J to 1 base, leaving 20 bases not matched to a gene. The germline V gene encodes CDR1 SGHAT and CDR2 FQDESV (reference sequence). The CDR3 has 21 amino acids. CDR3 sequence: CASSLPRTTGKSKGSYNEQFF. Written as DNA, the CDR3 is TGTGCCAGCAGCTTACCCCGCACGACAGGGAAGTCCAAGGGGTCCTACAATGAGCAGTTCTTC. The complete variable domain, with remaining parts taken from reference TRBV11-1 and TRBJ2-1, reads EAEVAQSPRYKITEKSQAVAFWCDPISGHATLYWYRQILGQGPELLVQFQDESVVDDSQLPKDRFSAERLKGVDSTLKIQPAELGDSAMYLCASSLPRTTGKSKGSYNEQFFGPGTRLTVL.

The chain recombines TRBV29-1 with TRBJ1-2; 7 positions match TRBD1. The germline gives CDR1 SQVTM, CDR2 ANQGSEA. The CDR3 runs 13 residues. V lost 6 bases and J lost 6; bases outside the gene matches: 10. The CDR3 DNA reads as TGCAGCGTGCAGGGGGGGATGTTCGATGGCTACACCTTC. It yields the protein CSVQGGMFDGYTF.

This clonotype has just a few counts. The chain carries TRBV5-4 and TRBJ1-1; D is possibly TRBD1 (6 bases). This CDR3 has 13 residues. V was pared by 0 bases and J by 7 bases, with 10 bases between. In germline, CDR1 is SGHNT, CDR2 YYREEE (reference sequence). The CDR3 spells CASSLVGGREAFF. The DNA of the CDR3 is TGTGCCAGCAGCTTGGTAGGGGGGCGTGAAGCTTTCTTT. Using reference TRBV5-4 and TRBJ1-1 for the parts outside the CDR3, the full variable domain is ETGVTQSPTHLIKTRGQQVTLRCSSQSGHNTVSWYQQALGQGPQFIFQYYREEENGRGNFPPRFSGLQFPNYSSELNVNALELDDSALYLCASSLVGGREAFFGQGTRLTVV.

This clonotype was observed at least ten times. The chain has TRBV11-2 and TRBJ1-2; D remains ambiguous. CDR1 and CDR2 (germline): SGHAT, FQNNGV. The CDR3 totals 14 residues. Trimming pared 0 bases from V and 7 bases from J, leaving 12 bases between. CDR3 DNA sequence: TGTGCCAGCAGCTTAGACGGGGTCCTGGGTGGCTACACCTTC. Amino acids: CASSLDGVLGGYTF. Based on the CDR3 plus reference TRBV11-2 and TRBJ1-2, the full variable domain is EAGVAQSPRYKIIEKRQSVAFWCNPISGHATLYWYQQILGQGPKLLIQFQNNGVVDDSQLPKDRFSAERLKGVDSTLKIQPAKLEDSAVYLCASSLDGVLGGYTFGSGTRLTVV.

This clonotype came up a few times. The chain has TRBV19 and TRBJ2-2; 8 positions match TRBD1. The CDR3 runs to 16 residues. CDR1 is LNHDA, CDR2 SQIVND, per germline (reference sequence). V shed 2 bases, J shed 4 bases, and the junction held 6 bases outside the gene matches. In DNA form, the CDR3 reads TGTGCCAGTAGTATACCCCGGACAGGGCTCACCGGGGAGCTGTTTTTT. Its translation: CASSIPRTGLTGELFF.

The rearrangement joins TRBV20-1 to TRBJ1-4; TRBD1 might be the D (6 bases). This CDR3 is built from 15 residues. Germline CDR1 is DFQATT and CDR2 is SNEGSKA (reference sequence). Trimming cost V 3 bases and J 1 base, with 12 bases left between them. CDR3 sequence reads: CSASPLTGTNEKLFF. CDR3 nucleotides: TGCAGTGCTAGTCCCCTGACAGGAACTAATGAAAAACTGTTTTTT.

This clonotype occurred many times. This chain joins TRBV7-9 and TRBJ2-7; 8 bases align to TRBD1. This CDR3 has 14 residues. V lost 7 bases and J lost 4; bases outside the gene matches: 9. Germline CDR1 SEHNR, CDR2 FQNEAQ (reference sequence). The CDR3: CASTADRDRYEQYF. Here the CDR3 DNA reads TGTGCCAGCACCGCGGATAGGGACAGGTACGAGCAGTACTTC. The variable domain in full, completed from reference TRBV7-9 and TRBJ2-7, reads DTGVSQNPRHKITKRGQNVTFRCDPISEHNRLYWYRQTLGQGPEFLTYFQNEAQLEKSRLLSDRFSAERPKGSFSTLEIQRTEQGDSAMYLCASTADRDRYEQYFGPGTRLTVT.